This TCR beta chain is drawn from a study of blood T cell repertoires in COVID-19. Study-wide background: Sites in the United States, Italy and Spain provided acute and convalescent COVID-19 samples. The analysed material was cDNA or gDNA that came from T cells, B-cell-depleted T cells, or PBMCs.

Study processing details: By means of reference gene primer amplification, nucleated cell counts were estimated. Assay used: immunoSEQ multiplex PCR; TCRdb lists only in-frame clones, some missing. The DNA was the basis for D and trimming; V, J and clone size are from that table. The sample yields 250,000 to 300,000 clones, 80% to 85% seen once. Germline V gene lookup returns CDR1 MNHEY and CDR2 SVGAGI. The CDR3 spans 15 residues. The V call is TRBV6-5, the J call TRBJ1-2, with TRBD1 as a possible D gene (5 bases). This receptor was identified in a woman aged 60-75 years with active or convalescent COVID-19. Sequencing was carried out using peripheral blood. DNA for the CDR3: TGTGCGGAGCGGGGGTGGGAGGGGCTTGGCTATGGCTACACCTTC. Protein product: CAERGWEGLGYGYTF.